The 26 T cell receptor beta chains presented below share a single source sample, sequenced in a study of T cells expressing NK-cell markers. From its re-call of the 5' RACE reads, TCRdb lists each CDR3 protein once, without DNA. This listing includes some 460,000 distinct CDR3 sequences. The sample was blood T cells: a sorted CD56 or NKG2C T cell subset, CD4+ or CD8+ T cells, or bulk PBMC T cells (not recorded which). Every receptor here comes from a woman in her forties or fifties in good health.

The V gene is TRBV3-1, the J gene TRBJ2-1. The CDR3 runs 15 residues. Germline loops: CDR1 LGHDT, CDR2 YNNKEL (reference sequence). CDR3 loop: CASSQGLTFYNEQFF.

The chain employs TRBV3-1 and TRBJ1-1; the D call from TCRdb, TRBD1, cannot be confirmed without DNA. CDR1 and CDR2 (germline): LGHDT, YNNKEL (reference sequence). The CDR3 is made up of 14 amino acids. The CDR3 reads CASSRDRGKSEAFF.

This chain links TRBV20-1 with TRBJ1-5. The CDR3 runs 13 residues. CDR1 and CDR2 (germline): DFQATT, SNEGSKA (reference sequence). This CDR3 is CSAVRDELQPQHF.

The chain couples TRBV12-3 or TRBV12-4 to TRBJ2-2; absent DNA, TCRdb's TRBD2 call cannot be checked. The CDR3 length is 17 residues. CDR3 sequence: CASSKTSGITNTGELFF.

This sequence joins TRBV29-1 and TRBJ2-1; the TCRdb call, TRBD1, lacks DNA for checking. The germline V gene has CDR1 SQVTM and CDR2 ANQGSEA. The CDR3 sequence is 12 residues long. This chain's CDR3 is CSVGRDPNEQFF.

The V call is TRBV5-1, the J call TRBJ1-3; the D call from TCRdb, TRBD1, cannot be confirmed without DNA. The length of the CDR3 is 15 residues. Germline CDR1 reads SGHRS; CDR2 reads YFSETQ. This CDR3 reads CASSLQGDSGNTIYF.

The V and J genes are TRBV10-3 and TRBJ1-5; without DNA, the TCRdb call of TRBD1 cannot be checked. Germline V gives CDR1 ENHRY, CDR2 SYGVKD. The CDR3 runs to 15 residues. CDR3 amino acids: CASSTGGMGNQPQHF.

This chain uses TRBV19 with TRBJ1-2; the TRBD1 assignment by TCRdb is unverifiable without DNA. The germline V gene has CDR1 LNHDA and CDR2 SQIVND (reference sequence). CDR3 length: 15 residues. This CDR3 reads CASTLGQTTNYGYTF.

This sequence joins TRBV5-1 and TRBJ2-2; lacking DNA, the TRBD1 call made by TCRdb goes unchecked. The CDR3 loop spans 16 amino acids. Germline CDR1 is SGHRS and CDR2 is YFSETQ. The CDR3 is CASLEQGALDTGELFF. Full variable domain (outside the CDR3, taken from reference TRBV5-1 and TRBJ2-2): KAGVTQTPRYLIKTRGQQVTLSCSPISGHRSVSWYQQTPGQGLQFLFEYFSETQRNKGNFPGRFSGRQFSNSRSEMNVSTLELGDSALYLCASLEQGALDTGELFFGEGSRLTVL.

V gene TRBV12-5 combines with J gene TRBJ2-3; the D call of TRBD1 rests on TCRdb alone, since no DNA is present to check it. The CDR3 has 15 amino acids. Germline loops: CDR1 LGHNT, CDR2 FRNRAP. The CDR3 spells CASGLDDGGRDTQYF.

The V call is TRBV7-2, the J call TRBJ1-4. CDR1 is SGHTA, CDR2 FQGNSA, per germline. The CDR3 runs 15 residues. CDR3 sequence: CASSSRRLSNEKLFF.

Here the CDR3 reads CATSRDQPGAVDTQYF. The chain uses TRBV15 and TRBJ2-3; TCRdb selects TRBD1, and the lack of DNA leaves this call unchecked. CDR1 LNHNV and CDR2 YYDKDF come from the germline V gene (reference sequence). The CDR3 is made up of 16 amino acids.

V usage is TRBV29-1 and J usage is TRBJ2-1; TCRdb proposes TRBD1, but this gene call is untestable without DNA. Germline CDR1 is SQVTM and CDR2 is ANQGSEA. The CDR3 spans 14 residues. The CDR3 loop reads CSVSGGTRFNEQFF.

V gene TRBV30 combines with J gene TRBJ1-1; TCRdb picks TRBD1, but there is no DNA to check that call. The germline V gene encodes CDR1 GTSNPN and CDR2 SVGIG (reference sequence). CDR3 length: 13 amino acids. CDR3 region: CALGGPRGTEAFF.

V is TRBV6-4 and J is TRBJ2-2; TCRdb's D call, TRBD2, is unchecked because there is no DNA. The CDR3 spans 13 residues. Germline V CDR1 and CDR2: MRHNA, SNTAGT. The CDR3 reads CARRPSWGGELFF.

The genes are TRBV11-2 and TRBJ2-3; TCRdb indicates TRBD2, and absent DNA this call remains unverified. This CDR3 has 16 residues. Germline V gene sequence: CDR1 SGHAT, CDR2 FQNNGV. The CDR3 reads CASTQRPLAGTDTQYF.

The chain has TRBV14 and TRBJ2-1. CDR3 length: 14 residues. CDR1 SGHDN and CDR2 FVKESK come from the germline V gene. This chain's CDR3 is CASSQDLLRNEQFF.

This sequence joins TRBV7-9 and TRBJ2-5. This CDR3 region has 12 residues. CDR1 SEHNR and CDR2 FQNEAQ come from the germline V gene (reference sequence). The CDR3 spells CASSLYGVAQYF.

The CDR3 reads CASSLDPGGVSETQYF. The rearrangement joins TRBV5-1 to TRBJ2-5; TCRdb outputs TRBD2, but without DNA this stays unchecked. This CDR3 contains 16 residues. Germline CDR1 reads SGHRS; CDR2 reads YFSETQ.

The chain uses TRBV6-1 and TRBJ2-1; TCRdb calls TRBD1, which cannot be checked without DNA. The CDR3 length is 14 residues. Germline CDR1 is MNHNS and CDR2 is SASEGT. The chain's CDR3 is CASYLHLGPREQFF.

The chain recombines TRBV11-2 with TRBJ1-2; checking the TCRdb D call of TRBD1 is not possible without DNA. CDR1 and CDR2 from the germline V gene are SGHAT and FQNNGV. The CDR3 runs to 14 residues. The CDR3 is CASKDDRGPYGYTF.

The CDR3 reads CASSSTVLNTEAFF. This sequence joins TRBV6-5 and TRBJ1-1; TCRdb lists TRBD1, though no DNA is available to test this call. The CDR3 loop spans 14 amino acids. Germline CDR1 is MNHEY and CDR2 is SVGAGI.

This chain links TRBV5-8 with TRBJ2-5; TCRdb's D call, TRBD1, is unchecked because there is no DNA. The CDR3 is 14 residues long. The germline V gene has CDR1 SGHTS and CDR2 YDEGEE. This CDR3 reads CASSSRDREETQYF. Variable domain in full (rest from reference TRBV5-8 and TRBJ2-5): EAGVTQSPTHLIKTRGQQATLRCSPISGHTSVYWYQQALGLGLQFLLWYDEGEERNRGNFPPRFSGRQFPNYSSELNVNALELEDSALYLCASSSRDREETQYFGPGTRLLVL.

This chain uses TRBV6-5 with TRBJ2-2; as DNA is missing, the TRBD2 call by TCRdb cannot be tested. The CDR3 spans 16 residues. The V gene's germline CDR1 is MNHEY and CDR2 SVGAGI. This chain's CDR3 is CASSYGGSANTGELFF.

The chain recombines TRBV12-3 or TRBV12-4 with TRBJ1-1; the TCRdb D gene call, TRBD1, has no DNA to confirm it. This CDR3 spans 14 amino acids. The CDR3 is CASSSQNRGPEAFF.

The V call is TRBV20-1, the J call TRBJ2-3; TCRdb's D call of TRBD2 is untestable without DNA. Germline lookup yields CDR1 DFQATT and CDR2 SNEGSKA (reference sequence). The CDR3 contains 14 residues. The CDR3 sequence: CSADPDSGEDTQYF.